This paragraph reports one TCR beta chain. The data belong to a study of blood T cell repertoires in COVID-19. In the authors' workflow: For nucleated cells, counts were estimated from reference gene primer amplification. Profiled with immunoSEQ multiplex PCR; TCRdb holds only in-frame clones, not every one. The V and J calls and clone size come from that table; D and trimming were worked out from the DNA. The sample shows tens of thousands of clones, about nine tenths of them seen only once. The sequencing sample was made of peripheral blood. The source of this sequence is a human donor in a cohort sampled during active COVID-19.

CDR3 bases: TGTGCCAGCAGCACCCACGGAGTTGGGGAGACCCAGTACTTC. Its translation: CASSTHGVGETQYF. This chain links TRBV11-3 with TRBJ2-5; D not certain. This CDR3 has 14 amino acids. Germline CDR1 is SGHNT and CDR2 is YENEEA. V was trimmed by 5 bases and J by 5 bases, leaving 15 bases between them.